The source of this T cell receptor (beta chain) is a study of blood T cells in healthy people across ages (dated by TCRdb to the mid-2010s). With respect to the entire study: In model experiments, roughly one uniquely barcoded TCR beta cDNA molecule per two T cells was captured by template switching. The study measured age-related changes in TCR beta repertoire diversity using deep sequencing normalized with unique cDNA molecular identifiers. The donors were divided into four age groups: young (average around 17 years), middle-aged (approximately 39), aged (around 67) and long-lived (82). For two donors (one aged 18 to 30 and one aged 80 or older), the study analyzed two additional independent replicas of 1 million unique cDNA reads from the same blood draw.

The protocol used for the library was 5' RACE. The listed sequencing device is Illumina HiSeq 2500. A second roughly 6 to 11 cycle PCR used a sample-barcoded 5' primer and a J-beta primer mix. A template-switch 5' adaptor carrying 12 random nucleotides introduced a unique molecular identifier onto each TCR beta cDNA molecule. Each sample yielded at least 2.5 million CDR3-containing paired-end reads. The Mint cDNA synthesis kit, primed by a TRBC-specific oligonucleotide, was used to synthesize first-strand cDNA from all RNA. After uracil-DNA glycosylase treatment, a first 18-cycle PCR used universal primers M1SS and BC2_uni_R on all cDNA. From the authors' description of their analysis: Normalization of each sample was performed by random selection of 1 million high-quality reads, each carrying a distinct molecular identifier. Instead of being binned into consensus sequences, reads that shared molecular identifiers were thrown out. MiTCR, set to a Q25 quality threshold and the strictest error-elimination algorithm, was used for CDR3 identification, clonotype clustering and error correction. Lower-bound total TCR beta diversity was estimated with a nonparametric unseen species model using Euler transformation. The raw public data were reprocessed by TCRdb itself: fastp quality trimming at Q25, MiXCR clonotype calling, in-frame beta chains only. CDR3 protein sequences are deduplicated, and each keeps its most common genes and DNA. These V and J calls derive from TCRdb rather than the authors' analysis. Present in this sample are 800,000 or so distinct CDR3 sequences, around 25% of which were seen just once. More than 3% of the sample is held by the ten biggest clonotypes.

In this sample, this clonotype turned up a few times. The antigen it recognizes is unknown. No qualities accompany the bases; no much larger clone lies one base away. Donors were a few dozen systemically healthy Caucasian individuals from Russia aged roughly 6 to 95 years. Ten milliliters of peripheral blood were collected from each donor into EDTA-treated Vacutainer tubes. Ficoll-Paque density-gradient centrifugation was used to isolate PBMCs, with at least 6.5 million per sample. Total RNA was extracted from PBMCs with Trizol reagent, with at least 5 micrograms obtained per sample. For every donor, flow cytometry on a PBMC aliquot measured the percentage of naive CD45RAhigh/CD27high T cells. Beyond this particular receptor, the publication reports: There was a strong correlation between observed TCR beta diversity and the percentage of naive T cells measured by flow cytometry. As age increased, observed TCR beta diversity per million T cells dropped in a roughly linear way, and a significant reduction was already evident by age roughly 40. Total diversity estimates from one million sequenced T cells were considered lower bounds and underestimates. Because profiling used bulk unsorted PBMCs, naive and antigen-experienced compartments could not be compared conclusively. Because the CMV infection status of the donors was unknown, age-related changes in expanded clonotypes may potentially have been confounded. Compared with the aged group, the long-lived group had more naive CD4+ T cells, fewer expanded clones and increased TCR diversity, suggesting age selection.

For this chain, trimming is 3 bases at the V end and 3 bases at the J end, and the number of junction bases without a gene match is 5. From cysteine to phenylalanine, the CDR3 is 14 amino acids long. The only DNA kept is the CDR3, 42 bases in frame from the first base. CDR1 and CDR2, looked up from the germline V gene (reference sequence), are DFQATT and SNEGSKA. The sample was also linked to a second study, of T cells of mothers and their children. The second source states: Nine systemically healthy Caucasian individuals served as donors, namely three mothers together with their six children. cDNA synthesis consumed the entire amount of extracted RNA, loaded at approximately 1.6 ug RNA in each 15 ul reaction. Sample barcodes and 2-4 random nucleotides were added via the M1S primer in the second PCR. Over 10 million TCR beta CDR3 reads came from each mother, compared with roughly 2.8 million reads from each child. Thymic selection shapes the output of TCR recombination in a similar way in related and unrelated pairs, and inherited differences have a minor effect. Normalized repertoire overlap was always slightly but never significantly higher in related than unrelated mother-child pairs. With a sensitivity of approximately 100 clones per million clonotypes, no persistent microchimeric T cell clones were detected. The study used deep NGS to compare TCR beta repertoires of mothers and children, seeking features distinguishing related mother-child pairs from unrelated individuals. The mean age was about 37 +/- 4 years for the mothers and around 11 +/- 4 years for the children. After adapter ligation was performed with NEBNext reagents, the libraries were sequenced on an Illumina HiSeq 2000 with 100+100 nt paired-end reads. To prevent cross-contamination, the mother and child libraries were prepared one month apart and sequenced in separate runs. For each donor, between about 500,000 and 2,200,000 distinct TCR beta clonotypes were identified. Naive TCR beta clonotypes were estimated from low-frequency clonotypes matched to each donor's FACS-determined naive share, without sorting.

This chain is built from TRBV20-1 and TRBJ1-5; TRBD1 matches 7 bases in the middle. The sample consisted of blood. This TCR was recovered from a boy younger than 18 in good health. The nucleotide sequence reads as follows: TGCAGTGCTAGGGGAGACAGGGACAATCAGCCCCAGCATTTT. Translated, it reads CSARGDRDNQPQHF.